This TCR beta chain appears in the sequencing data of a study of cytomegalovirus exposure and HLA in healthy donors. CDR3 length equals 18 residues. In the PCR, 60 Vbeta and 13 Jbeta primers were used. The repertoire was sequenced with immunoSEQ multiplex PCR; TCRdb's copy has only in-frame clones and lacks some. Here the sample spans 90,000 to 100,000 clones, roughly 70% being singletons. The sequencing sample was made of PBMCs. The rearrangement uses TRBV21-1 and TRBJ2-5; the DNA was not compared with TRBD2, the D call given in the table. TRBV21-1 is a pseudogene. This receptor was obtained from a male donor in good health and CMV-seronegative. CDR3 sequence: CASSKEKAGAGGGETQYF. CDR3 in DNA: TGTGCCAGCAGCAAAGAAAAGGCGGGAGCGGGAGGGGGCGAGACCCAGTACTTC.